The rows below give T cell receptor beta chains drawn from one sample of a study of identifying expanded T cells in peripheral blood. The table came from immunoSEQ multiplex PCR; TCRdb's copy has only in-frame clones and leaves some out. The data hold more than 95,000 clones, with 84% observed a single time. Input material: blood. All receptors derive from a person aged 18-69 years in good health. Each CDR3 is given with its conserved first and last residue. D genes are given only for firm matches. Clone size appears in some rows only: once, few, many, or a class for an expanded clone.

>TRBV5-1|TRBJ2-5|-|-|13
CASSDMPQETQYF
TGCGCCAGCAGCGATATGCCTCAAGAGACCCAGTACTTC
>TRBV7-9|TRBJ1-1|-|-|14
CASSLIGDPTEAFF
TGTGCCAGCAGCTTAATTGGGGATCCCACTGAAGCTTTCTTT
>TRBV7-2|TRBJ2-3|TRBD2|-|14
CASGAGASTDTQYF
TGTGCCAGTGGAGCGGGGGCGAGCACAGATACGCAGTATTTT
>TRBV6-6|TRBJ2-7|-|-|11
CASSLKYEQYF
TGTGCCAGCAGTTTAAAATACGAGCAGTACTTC
>TRBV7-7|TRBJ2-7|-|-|15
CASSLGADPLYEQYF
TGTGCCAGCAGCTTAGGGGCAGACCCCCTCTACGAGCAGTACTTC
>TRBV19|TRBJ1-5|-|-|15
CASSFSPGGNQPQHF
TGTGCCAGTAGTTTCAGTCCGGGAGGCAATCAGCCCCAGCATTTT
>TRBV6-5|TRBJ2-7|-|-|14
CASSYSGIAYEQYF
TGTGCCAGCAGTTATAGTGGGATAGCCTACGAGCAGTACTTC
>TRBV6-1|TRBJ2-7|-|-|14
CASFQDLSSYEQYF
TGTGCCAGCTTCCAGGATCTATCCTCCTACGAGCAGTACTTC
>TRBV5-1|TRBJ2-7|-|-|15
CASSLANVNSYEQYF
TGCGCCAGCAGCCTCGCAAACGTCAACTCCTACGAGCAGTACTTC
>TRBV19|TRBJ1-1|-|-|14
CASRETGSNTEAFF
TGTGCCAGTAGAGAGACAGGATCAAACACTGAAGCTTTCTTT
>TRBV21-1|TRBJ1-2|-|-|17
CASSKRTPVIGGYGYTF
TGTGCCAGCAGCAAGCGCACTCCCGTTATCGGAGGATATGGCTACACCTTC
>TRBV6-5|TRBJ1-1|TRBD1|-|13
CASSRQGRFEAFF
TGTGCCAGCAGCCGACAGGGCCGGTTTGAAGCTTTCTTT
>TRBV11-3|TRBJ1-2|-|-|12
CASSLGYYGYTF
TGTGCCAGCAGCTTGGGGTACTATGGCTACACCTTC
>TRBV4-3|TRBJ1-4|-|-|16
CASSLSLGDGREKLFF
TGCGCCAGCAGCCTTTCCCTCGGGGACGGAAGAGAAAAACTGTTTTTT
>TRBV6-6|TRBJ1-6|-|few|14
CASTPRVVGSPLHF
TGTGCCAGCACCCCCCGTGTGGTCGGTTCACCCCTCCACTTT
>TRBV29-1|TRBJ1-1|-|-|13
CSVETGINTEAFF
TGCAGCGTAGAAACAGGGATAAACACTGAAGCTTTCTTT
>TRBV29-1|TRBJ2-7|-|-|15
CSVPVGPLRPYEQYF
TGCAGCGTCCCGGTCGGTCCCTTACGTCCCTACGAGCAGTACTTC
>TRBV6-1|TRBJ1-1|-|few|14
CASSEMGLNTEAFF
TGTGCCAGCAGTGAAATGGGCCTGAACACTGAAGCTTTCTTT
>TRBV6-6|TRBJ2-1|TRBD1|once|12
CASKDRANEQFF
TGTGCCAGCAAGGACAGGGCGAATGAGCAGTTCTTC
>TRBV6-5|TRBJ1-1|-|once|16
CASSYSIGGMVTEAFF
TGTGCCAGCAGTTACTCGATCGGGGGGATGGTTACTGAAGCTTTCTTT
>TRBV6-5|TRBJ2-7|-|-|15
CASSYSGLGPYEQYF
TGTGCCAGCAGTTACTCTGGGCTGGGGCCCTACGAGCAGTACTTC
>TRBV7-2|TRBJ2-1|TRBD1|-|15
CASSPRTGGYNEQFF
TGTGCCAGCAGCCCAAGGACAGGGGGCTACAATGAGCAGTTCTTC
>TRBV5-8|TRBJ1-2|TRBD1|once|17
CASMLLGPGTGAGGYTF
TGTGCCAGCATGCTACTCGGGCCAGGAACAGGGGCTGGTGGCTACACCTTC
>TRBV4-1|TRBJ2-5|TRBD2|-|15
CASSPSGGGYETQYF
TGCGCCAGCAGCCCGAGCGGGGGCGGATACGAGACCCAGTACTTC
>TRBV7-7|TRBJ2-5|-|-|15
CASSFGFGGAETQYF
TGTGCCAGCAGCTTCGGCTTTGGAGGGGCAGAGACCCAGTACTTC
>TRBV4-1|TRBJ1-5|TRBD1|-|17
CASSPLRAGGFGQPQHF
TGCGCCAGCAGCCCTCTTAGGGCAGGGGGTTTTGGACAGCCCCAGCATTTT
>TRBV11-2|TRBJ2-7|-|-|15
CASRSSAALAYEQYF
TGTGCCAGCAGATCCTCAGCAGCCCTCGCCTACGAGCAGTACTTC
>TRBV6-5|TRBJ2-3|-|-|13
CASSLGNADTQYF
TGTGCCAGCAGTTTAGGGAACGCAGATACGCAGTATTTT
>TRBV9|TRBJ2-3|-|-|15
CASSPGASGTDTQYF
TGTGCCAGCAGCCCCGGGGCTAGCGGCACAGATACGCAGTATTTT
>TRBV10-2|TRBJ2-7|-|once|11
CASSQSYEQYF
TGCGCCAGCTCTCAGTCCTACGAGCAGTACTTC
>TRBV18|TRBJ1-6|-|-|14
CASSPLRDNSPLHF
TGTGCCAGCTCACCACTCAGAGATAATTCACCCCTCCACTTT
>TRBV7-7|TRBJ2-3|TRBD2|-|14
CASSLAGGTDTQYF
TGTGCCAGCAGCTTGGCGGGGGGCACAGATACGCAGTATTTT
>TRBV18|TRBJ1-5|TRBD1|-|14
CASSLGTGHQPQHF
TGTGCCAGCTCACTCGGGACAGGGCATCAGCCCCAGCATTTT
>TRBV18|TRBJ2-5|TRBD1|-|15
CASSPPTDRGETQYF
TGTGCCAGCTCACCACCGACGGACAGGGGAGAGACCCAGTACTTC
>TRBV11-3|TRBJ2-2|TRBD1|-|14
CASSFDRAGGELFF
TGTGCCAGCAGCTTCGACAGGGCGGGCGGGGAGCTGTTTTTT
>TRBV6-1|TRBJ1-1|-|-|13
CASGEQTHTEAFF
TGTGCCAGCGGAGAACAGACCCACACTGAAGCTTTCTTT
>TRBV2|TRBJ1-1|-|few|14
CARRQSFMNTEAFF
TGTGCCAGGCGGCAAAGTTTCATGAACACTGAAGCTTTCTTT
>TRBV4-3|TRBJ1-6|-|-|14
CASSQEGRESPLHF
TGCGCCAGCAGCCAAGAGGGCAGGGAGTCACCCCTCCACTTT
>TRBV30|TRBJ2-2|TRBD1|-|16
CAWKYKPGGGTGELFF
TGTGCCTGGAAGTATAAACCAGGGGGCGGCACCGGGGAGCTGTTTTTT
>TRBV11-3|TRBJ1-1|TRBD1|-|15
CASSPGRGLSTEAFF
TGTGCCAGCAGCCCCGGGAGGGGGCTTTCCACTGAAGCTTTCTTT
>TRBV29-1|TRBJ1-3|-|-|13
CSVFGGSGNTIYF
TGCAGCGTTTTTGGGGGCTCTGGAAACACCATATATTTT
>TRBV9|TRBJ1-2|-|-|12
CASSATGYGYTF
TGTGCCAGCAGCGCTACGGGGTATGGCTACACCTTC
>TRBV5-1|TRBJ2-3|-|-|16
CASSLGRQGSADTQYF
TGCGCCAGCAGCTTAGGGCGGCAGGGGAGCGCAGATACGCAGTATTTT
>TRBV18|TRBJ1-1|-|-|16
CASSPREQGGDTEAFF
TGTGCCAGCTCACCACGGGAACAGGGAGGGGACACTGAAGCTTTCTTT
>TRBV29-1|TRBJ2-6|-|few|16
CSVQTDIHSGANVLTF
TGCAGCGTCCAGACAGATATCCACTCTGGGGCCAACGTCCTGACTTTC
>TRBV27|TRBJ2-7|TRBD1|-|14
CASSSGTGGSEQYF
TGTGCCAGCAGTTCAGGGACAGGGGGCAGCGAGCAGTACTTC
>TRBV6-5|TRBJ2-1|-|-|11
CASRANNEQFF
TGTGCCAGCAGAGCCAACAATGAGCAGTTCTTC
>TRBV10-3|TRBJ2-5|TRBD1|-|16
CAISAEGQGIRKTQYF
TGTGCCATCAGTGCTGAGGGACAGGGGATCAGAAAGACCCAGTACTTC
>TRBV2|TRBJ2-7|TRBD1|-|14
CASTGQGGGYEQYF
TGTGCCAGCACTGGACAGGGAGGAGGCTACGAGCAGTACTTC
>TRBV5-6|TRBJ2-7|-|-|14
CASSIQLKLYEQYF
TGTGCCAGCAGCATACAACTAAAACTTTACGAGCAGTACTTC
>TRBV4-3|TRBJ1-2|TRBD1|-|17
CASSQRGGTGGGYGYTF
TGCGCCAGCAGCCAAAGAGGGGGGACAGGGGGCGGCTATGGCTACACCTTC
>TRBV19|TRBJ2-6|-|-|16
CASRTSDFSGANVLTF
TGTGCCAGTAGGACTTCCGATTTCTCTGGGGCCAACGTCCTGACTTTC
>TRBV19|TRBJ1-5|-|-|14
CASSPGQGYQPQHF
TGTGCCAGTAGCCCCGGTCAAGGGTATCAGCCCCAGCATTTT